This paragraph reports one TCR beta chain. This table comes from immunoSEQ multiplex PCR, and its TCRdb copy is limited to in-frame clones, with some not included. The data show 95,000 to 110,000 clones, approximately 90% seen once. This sample was taken from a study of control samples from healthy donors and cancer patients. The sequence was collected from a man in his fifties or sixties with lung cancer. The sequencing sample was made of PBMCs.

DNA of the CDR3: TGCGCCAGCAGCGTTCAATCCGGGACCCTTAATGAAAAACTGTTTTTT. Its protein is CASSVQSGTLNEKLFF. The chain is built from TRBV5-1 and TRBJ1-4; D is possibly TRBD1 (5 bases). This CDR3 has 16 amino acids. Trimming took 4 bases from V and 4 from J, leaving 17 bases between them. Germline V gene data show CDR1 as SGHRS and CDR2 as YFSETQ. Based on the CDR3 plus reference TRBV5-1 and TRBJ1-4, the full variable domain is KAGVTQTPRYLIKTRGQQVTLSCSPISGHRSVSWYQQTPGQGLQFLFEYFSETQRNKGNFPGRFSGRQFSNSRSEMNVSTLELGDSALYLCASSVQSGTLNEKLFFGSGTQLSVL.